This T cell receptor beta chain was identified in a study of CD8+CD57+ T cells in acquired aplastic anemia. Study context: When averaged, DNA from sorted CD4+ and CD8+ cells came to 3 to 3.5 ug.

Study-wide points: Patients and healthy controls showed no significant CD8+ Simpson's diversity difference. Patients and controls had in common 25 to 35 CD8+ CDR3 sequences.

This clonotype was counted ten times or more. Antigen specificity is unknown. The study profiled TCR beta VDJ and CDR3 using genomic DNA as template. MiXCR, run by TCRdb on the reads, gives a single entry per CDR3 protein. The sample consists of more than 150,000 distinct CDR3 sequences, 46% of them appearing once. Germline V gene sequence: CDR1 LNHDA, CDR2 SQIVND (reference sequence). After removal of 7 bases from V and 7 bases from J, the junction contained 8 bases not matched to a gene. CDR3 size: 15 residues. The receptor's source is a human donor in good health. The rearrangement uses TRBV19 and TRBJ2-1; 12 bases fit TRBD2. Source material: sorted CD4+, CD8+, or CD8+CD57+ T cells (not recorded which) from PBMCs. The CDR3 is CASTLTSGRPNEQFF. Written as DNA, the CDR3 is TGTGCCAGTACATTGACTAGCGGGAGACCTAATGAGCAGTTCTTC.